This entry lists 12 T cell receptor beta chains sequenced from one sample in a study of cytomegalovirus exposure and HLA in healthy donors. 13 Jbeta primers and 60 Vbeta primers were used for the PCR. Produced via immunoSEQ multiplex PCR; TCRdb's table is partial and in-frame only. Of 150,000 to 200,000 clones in the sample, 75% to 85% were seen once. Specimen: PBMCs. The receptors originated from a girl between 5 and 17 years old in good health and CMV-seropositive.

V and J are TRBV7-9 and TRBJ2-3; no clear D gene. The CDR3 is 14 amino acids. Germline V gene lookup returns CDR1 SEHNR and CDR2 FQNEAQ (reference sequence). Trimming took off 0 bases at V and 2 bases at J, with 6 bases between the two ends. The CDR3 loop reads CASSLAGNTDTQYF. DNA for the CDR3: TGTGCCAGCAGCTTAGCGGGCAACACAGATACGCAGTATTTT.

The J gene is TRBJ1-6, the V gene TRBV4-3, with D perhaps TRBD1 (5 bases). V gave up 2 bases and J gave up 9 bases, with 11 bases separating them. Germline V lookup: CDR1 LGHNA, CDR2 YSLEER. The CDR3 runs to 14 residues. The CDR3 DNA sequence: TGCGCCAGCAGCCAACGGTACAGGCGTTCACCCCTCCACTTT. Protein product: CASSQRYRRSPLHF.

The chain is built from TRBV6-5 and TRBJ1-6; 7 bases map to TRBD1. Germline V CDR1 and CDR2: MNHEY, SVGAGI. The CDR3 loop spans 12 amino acids. V dropped 5 bases and J dropped 12; count of bases not matched to a gene: 4. CDR3 nucleotide sequence: TGTGCCAGCAGTGGGGGACAGAAACCCCTCCACTTT. The encoded protein is CASSGGQKPLHF.

The J gene is TRBJ2-5, the V gene TRBV11-2; 12 nucleotides line up with TRBD1. Germline loops: CDR1 SGHAT, CDR2 FQNNGV. V was pared by 4 bases and J by 5 bases, with 11 bases of the junction left unmatched. CDR3 length: 17 amino acids. The CDR3 protein is CASSSYEGQGALETQYF. CDR3 DNA: TGTGCCAGCAGCTCCTATGAGGGACAGGGGGCGCTTGAGACCCAGTACTTC.

Notes on this clone: Other DNA variants within this sample encode the same CDR3. This chain connects TRBV5-1 to TRBJ2-6; maybe TRBD1 (5 bases). This CDR3 has 16 residues. Trimming removed 5 bases from V and 1 base from J, with 13 bases in between. Per germline, CDR1 SGHRS and CDR2 YFSETQ. The CDR3 sequence is CASSQATVSGANVLTF. CDR3 DNA: TGCGCCAGCAGTCAAGCGACAGTTTCTGGGGCCAACGTCCTGACTTTC.

The V gene is TRBV30, the J gene TRBJ1-5; weak D call: TRBD1 (6 bases). V lost 3 bases to trimming and J lost 4 bases, with 10 bases between them. The length of the CDR3 is 13 residues. The germline V gene has CDR1 GTSNPN and CDR2 SVGIG (reference sequence). The CDR3 DNA sequence: TGTGCCTGGAGACAGGGCAATAATCAGCCCCAGCATTTT. Protein product: CAWRQGNNQPQHF.

The chain employs TRBV29-1 and TRBJ2-7, with 8 positions matching TRBD1. The CDR3 is 13 residues long. Looked up from germline, CDR1 is SQVTM and CDR2 is ANQGSEA. Trimming at V came to 4 bases and at J to 0 bases, leaving 2 bases not matched to a gene. The CDR3 nucleotides read TGCAGCGTTGGGACAGGGAGCTCCTACGAGCAGTACTTC. Its translation: CSVGTGSSYEQYF.

The chain carries TRBV7-2 and TRBJ2-5; TRBD1 is a possible D gene (6 bases). There are 13 residues in the CDR3. Germline CDR1 SGHTA, CDR2 FQGNSA. The germline V and J ends were trimmed by 5 bases and 5 bases, with 12 bases remaining between them. The DNA for the CDR3 is TGTGCCAGCAGCCTGGGGGCCGGGGAGACCCAGTACTTC. Amino acid sequence: CASSLGAGETQYF. The full variable domain, with the rest looked up from reference TRBV7-2 and TRBJ2-5, is GAGVSQSPSNKVTEKGKDVELRCDPISGHTALYWYRQSLGQGLEFLIYFQGNSAPDKSGLPSDRFSAERTGGSVSTLTIQRTQQEDSAVYLCASSLGAGETQYFGPGTRLLVL.

V usage is TRBV11-2 and J usage is TRBJ1-3, with D perhaps TRBD1 (5 bases). The length of the CDR3 is 15 residues. Germline values: CDR1 SGHAT, CDR2 FQNNGV. Trimming removed 2 bases from V and 4 bases from J, with 12 bases in between. DNA of the CDR3: TGTGCCAGCAGCTTAATCAAGGGGATAGGAAACACCATATATTTT. As protein: CASSLIKGIGNTIYF.

The rearrangement joins TRBV6-5 to TRBJ2-5; TRBD2 might be the D (6 bases). From germline, CDR1 is MNHEY and CDR2 SVGAGI. V was clipped by 0 bases and J by 6 bases, with 11 bases between them. The CDR3 consists of 14 residues. The CDR3 loop reads CASSYSGLIKTQYF. DNA for the CDR3: TGTGCCAGCAGTTACTCGGGACTTATAAAGACCCAGTACTTC.

The J gene is TRBJ1-5, the V gene TRBV29-1; no clear D gene. This CDR3 is 11 amino acids long. In germline, CDR1 is SQVTM, CDR2 ANQGSEA. V was clipped by 4 bases and J by 6 bases, with 7 bases between them. CDR3 loop: CSVGSSQPQHF. In DNA form, the CDR3 reads TGCAGCGTTGGATCGAGTCAGCCCCAGCATTTT.

The chain employs TRBV9 and TRBJ1-1; D remains ambiguous. The CDR3 is made up of 13 amino acids. Deletions cut 4 bases from V and 5 bases from J, with 12 bases between. Germline assignment: CDR1 SGDLS and CDR2 YYNGEE. This CDR3 reads CASSPIAATEAFF. CDR3 bases: TGTGCCAGCAGCCCGATCGCGGCAACTGAAGCTTTCTTT.